Following are 10 T cell receptor beta chains from one sample sequenced in a study of blood T cell repertoires in COVID-19. Clones were sequenced by immunoSEQ multiplex PCR, and TCRdb holds only the in-frame ones, with some missing. Of about 210,000 clones in the sample, about 82% are singletons; the top ten hold about 5.6%. Sequencing was carried out using PBMCs or T cells enriched from blood (not recorded which). The source of these receptors is a man aged 40-50 years with acute COVID-19.

The genes are TRBV27 and TRBJ2-5; 8 nucleotides match TRBD1. The CDR3 is made up of 14 amino acids. Per germline, CDR1 MNHEY and CDR2 SMNVEV (reference sequence). Trimming at V came to 9 bases and at J to 5 bases, leaving 11 bases not matched to a gene. CDR3 DNA sequence: TGTGCCAGGGGACAGGCCTCGGGTTGTGAGACCCAGTACTTC. Its translation: CARGQASGCETQYF.

The rearrangement links TRBV27 to TRBJ2-3; D unclear. This CDR3 is 16 amino acids long. From germline, CDR1 is MNHEY and CDR2 SMNVEV (reference sequence). Trimming left V 1 base short and J 4 bases short, with 15 bases between. This CDR3 is CASSLYPGSRPDTQYF. In DNA form, the CDR3 reads TGTGCCAGCAGTTTATACCCAGGATCCCGGCCAGATACGCAGTATTTT.

CDR3 nucleotide sequence: TGCAGCGTTGAACCGTTTAGATCGGTTAAATATGGCTACACCTTC. Translating gives CSVEPFRSVKYGYTF. The chain is built from TRBV29-1 and TRBJ1-2; D is uncertain. CDR1 is SQVTM, CDR2 ANQGSEA, per germline. The CDR3 is 15 amino acids. V lost 2 bases to trimming and J lost 5 bases, with 18 bases between them.

The rearrangement links TRBV9 to TRBJ2-7, with D uncertain. V shed 3 bases and J shed 3 bases, with 13 bases lying between them. The germline V gene encodes CDR1 SGDLS and CDR2 YYNGEE. CDR3 length equals 14 residues. The CDR3 loop reads CASSAYLEDYEQYF. Written as DNA, the CDR3 is TGTGCCAGCAGCGCCTATTTAGAGGACTACGAGCAGTACTTC.

The gene calls are TRBV19 and TRBJ2-5; no clear D gene. CDR3 length equals 13 residues. From germline, CDR1 is LNHDA and CDR2 SQIVND (reference sequence). The germline V and J ends were trimmed by 10 bases and 5 bases, with 17 bases remaining between them. The CDR3 DNA reads as TGTGCCACCTCCTCGAGGCGGCGGGAGACCCAGTACTTC. Its protein is CATSSRRRETQYF.

There are a few counts of this clone. The gene calls are TRBV20-1 and TRBJ2-7; 10 nucleotides agree with TRBD2. V was clipped by 6 bases and J by 0 bases; unmatched bases: 5. Germline V gives CDR1 DFQATT, CDR2 SNEGSKA (reference sequence). The CDR3 covers 14 residues. CDR3 sequence: CSASLAGVSYEQYF. CDR3 nucleotides: TGCAGTGCCAGTCTAGCGGGAGTCTCCTACGAGCAGTACTTC.

This clone was seen only a few times. The V and J genes are TRBV29-1 and TRBJ1-5, with 7 positions matching TRBD1. The CDR3 is 12 residues long. The ends lost 5 bases at V and 11 bases at J; junction bases unmatched: 9. The germline V gene has CDR1 SQVTM and CDR2 ANQGSEA. DNA for the CDR3: TGCAGCGTTATAAAACAGGGACAGACCCAGCATTTT. Amino acid sequence: CSVIKQGQTQHF.

The gene calls are TRBV5-4 and TRBJ1-2; D might be TRBD1 (5 bases). Per germline, CDR1 SGHNT and CDR2 YYREEE (reference sequence). CDR3 size: 15 residues. The V end was cut by 0 bases, the J end by 6 bases, with 15 bases between. The CDR3 DNA reads TGTGCCAGCAGCTTGGTTCGGGTGGCGGGGGATGGCTACACCTTC. This codes for CASSLVRVAGDGYTF.

This chain uses TRBV9 with TRBJ2-7; D not resolved. The CDR3 contains 14 residues. Deletions cut 4 bases from V and 5 bases from J, with 16 bases between. From germline, CDR1 is SGDLS and CDR2 YYNGEE. Here the CDR3 DNA reads TGTGCCAGCAGCCCTTACGACACGGAAAACGAGCAGTACTTC. Encoded protein: CASSPYDTENEQYF. The full variable domain, in which reference TRBV9 and TRBJ2-7 provide the parts outside the CDR3, is DSGVTQTPKHLITATGQRVTLRCSPRSGDLSVYWYQQSLDQGLQFLIQYYNGEERAKGNILERFSAQQFPDLHSELNLSSLELGDSALYFCASSPYDTENEQYFGPGTRLTVT.

This clone showed up just a few times. V usage is TRBV3-1 (or the pseudogene TRBV3-2) and J usage is TRBJ2-1; 7 bases are shared with TRBD2. V dropped 0 bases and J dropped 4; count of bases not matched to a gene: 12. The germline CDR1 and CDR2 sequences are LGHDT and YNNKEL (reference sequence). The CDR3 length is 18 residues. In DNA form, the CDR3 reads TGTGCCAGCAGCCAAGATCAGTTTGGACTAGGGGTTTACAATGAGCAGTTCTTC. It encodes CASSQDQFGLGVYNEQFF.